This T cell receptor beta chain comes out of a study of T-cell reconstitution after alpha-beta-depleted transplantation in children. Notes on the study in general: For some patients, TCRbeta diversity was high at day 60 because of recipient T cells and thymic progenitors that survived. Newly made T cells mostly supplied T-cell counts and diversity one year after transplant. In patients about two months after transplant, alpha-beta T cells reportedly arose from several hundred expanded graft clones.

This clonotype was seen only a few times. Antigen: not known. The library targeted TCRbeta and was prepared with unique molecular identifiers. TCRdb processed the PCR reads anew with MiXCR; each CDR3 protein has one entry. The data contain about 300,000 distinct CDR3 sequences, over 7% of them singletons. V lost 6 bases and J 4 bases, leaving 9 bases between the germline ends. The CDR3 contains 12 residues. J is TRBJ1-2 and V is TRBV12-3 or TRBV12-4; D perhaps matches TRBD1 (6 bases). The TCR originated in a female patient aged 2-10 years who had a stem cell transplant for Fanconi anemia, so the T cells may come from the graft donor. The sequencing here drew on peripheral blood, taken 360 days after TCRalphabeta/CD19-depleted stem cell transplant. CDR3 bases: TGTGCCAGCAGAAGGGGGATCTATGGCTACACCTTC. Encoded protein: CASRRGIYGYTF.